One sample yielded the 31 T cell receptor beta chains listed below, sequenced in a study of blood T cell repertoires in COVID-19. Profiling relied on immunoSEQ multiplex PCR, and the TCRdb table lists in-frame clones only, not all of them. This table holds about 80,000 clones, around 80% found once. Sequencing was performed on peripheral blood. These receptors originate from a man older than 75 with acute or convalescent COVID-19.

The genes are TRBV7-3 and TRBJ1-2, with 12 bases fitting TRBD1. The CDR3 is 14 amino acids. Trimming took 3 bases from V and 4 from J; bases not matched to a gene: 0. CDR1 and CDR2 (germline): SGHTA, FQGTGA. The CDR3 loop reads CASSLGQGAYGYTF. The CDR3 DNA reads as TGTGCCAGCAGCTTGGGACAGGGGGCCTATGGCTACACCTTC.

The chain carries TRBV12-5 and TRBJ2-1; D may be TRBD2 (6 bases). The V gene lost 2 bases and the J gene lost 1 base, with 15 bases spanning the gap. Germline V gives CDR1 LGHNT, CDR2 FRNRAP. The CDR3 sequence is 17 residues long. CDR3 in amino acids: CASGLSAGTVSYNEQFF. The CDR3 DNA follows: TGTGCTAGTGGTTTGTCGGCAGGGACTGTATCCTACAATGAGCAGTTCTTC.

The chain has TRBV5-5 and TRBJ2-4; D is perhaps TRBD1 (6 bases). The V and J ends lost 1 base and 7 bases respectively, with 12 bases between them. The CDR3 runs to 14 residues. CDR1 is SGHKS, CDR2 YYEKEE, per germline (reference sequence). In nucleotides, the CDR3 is TGTGCCAGCAGCTTGTGGGGGCTTGGGAACATTCAGTACTTC. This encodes CASSLWGLGNIQYF.

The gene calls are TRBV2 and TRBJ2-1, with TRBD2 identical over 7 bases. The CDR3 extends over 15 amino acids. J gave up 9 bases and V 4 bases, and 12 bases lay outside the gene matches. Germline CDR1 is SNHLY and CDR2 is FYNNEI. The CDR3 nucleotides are TGTGCCAGCAGTGTATGGGAGGGGTATGGCGGTGAGCAGTTCTTC. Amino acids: CASSVWEGYGGEQFF.

The DNA for the CDR3 is TGTGCCAGCAGCGTAGGGAGCCGCGGCACTGAAGCTTTCTTT. Translating gives CASSVGSRGTEAFF. The gene calls are TRBV9 and TRBJ1-1, with no clear D. Germline V gene lookup returns CDR1 SGDLS and CDR2 YYNGEE. V was trimmed by 0 bases and J by 4 bases, leaving 10 bases between them. CDR3 length: 14 amino acids.

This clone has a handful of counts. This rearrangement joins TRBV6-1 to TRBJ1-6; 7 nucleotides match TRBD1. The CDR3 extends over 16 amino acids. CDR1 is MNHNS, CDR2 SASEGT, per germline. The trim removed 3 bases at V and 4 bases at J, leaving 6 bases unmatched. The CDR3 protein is CASSEQQGMYNSPLHF. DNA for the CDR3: TGTGCCAGCAGTGAGCAACAGGGGATGTATAATTCACCCCTCCACTTT.

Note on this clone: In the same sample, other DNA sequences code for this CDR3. The CDR3 bases are TGTGCCAGCAGCTTGCGGGGGGGGCAAGAGACCCAGTACTTC. Translating gives CASSLRGGQETQYF. The J gene is TRBJ2-5, the V gene TRBV5-4, with 8 bases fitting TRBD2. CDR3 size: 14 residues. The V and J ends lost 1 base and 2 bases, in that order; junction bases with no gene match: 1. Germline CDR1 SGHNT, CDR2 YYREEE (reference sequence).

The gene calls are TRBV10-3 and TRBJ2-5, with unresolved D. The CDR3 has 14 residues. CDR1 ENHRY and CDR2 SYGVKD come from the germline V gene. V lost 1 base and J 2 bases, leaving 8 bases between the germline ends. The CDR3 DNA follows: TGTGCCATCAGTGAGTTCGCCAGGCAAGAGACCCAGTACTTC. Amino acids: CAISEFARQETQYF.

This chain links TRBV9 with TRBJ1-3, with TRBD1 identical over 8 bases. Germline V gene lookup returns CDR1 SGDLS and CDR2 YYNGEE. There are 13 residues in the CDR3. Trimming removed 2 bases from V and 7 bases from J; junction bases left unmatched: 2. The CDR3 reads CASSVQGANTIYF. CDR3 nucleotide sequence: TGTGCCAGCAGCGTTCAGGGGGCTAACACCATATATTTT.

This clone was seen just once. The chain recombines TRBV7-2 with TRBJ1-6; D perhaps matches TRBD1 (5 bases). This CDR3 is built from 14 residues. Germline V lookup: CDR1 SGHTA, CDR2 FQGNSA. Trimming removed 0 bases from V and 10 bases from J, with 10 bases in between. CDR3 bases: TGTGCCAGCAGCTTAGCGGGGGGTAAATCACCCCTCCACTTT. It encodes CASSLAGGKSPLHF.

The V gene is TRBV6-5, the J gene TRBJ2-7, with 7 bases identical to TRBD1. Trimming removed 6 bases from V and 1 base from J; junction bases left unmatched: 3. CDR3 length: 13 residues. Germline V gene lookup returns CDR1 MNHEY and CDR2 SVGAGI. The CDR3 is CASRLTGSYEQYF. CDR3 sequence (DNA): TGTGCCAGCAGACTGACAGGGTCCTACGAGCAGTACTTC.

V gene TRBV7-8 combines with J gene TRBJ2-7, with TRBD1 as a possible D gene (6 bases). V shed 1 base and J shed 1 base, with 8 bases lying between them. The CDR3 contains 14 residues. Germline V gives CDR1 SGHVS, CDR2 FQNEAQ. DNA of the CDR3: TGTGCCAGCAGCTTAGGGACAGCTTCCTACGAGCAGTACTTC. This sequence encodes CASSLGTASYEQYF.

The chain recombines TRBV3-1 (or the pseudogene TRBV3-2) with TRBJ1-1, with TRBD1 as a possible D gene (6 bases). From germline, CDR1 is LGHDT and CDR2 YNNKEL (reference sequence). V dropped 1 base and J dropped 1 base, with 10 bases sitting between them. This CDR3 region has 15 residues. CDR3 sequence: CASSQGGLRNTEAFF. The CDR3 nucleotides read TGTGCCAGCAGCCAAGGGGGGCTCCGGAACACTGAAGCTTTCTTT.

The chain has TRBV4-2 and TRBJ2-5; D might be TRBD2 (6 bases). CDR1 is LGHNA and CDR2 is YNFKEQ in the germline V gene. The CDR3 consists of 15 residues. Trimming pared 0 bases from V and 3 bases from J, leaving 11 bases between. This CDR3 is CASSQDRGGEETQYF. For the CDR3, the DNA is TGTGCCAGCAGCCAAGATCGAGGCGGGGAAGAGACCCAGTACTTC.

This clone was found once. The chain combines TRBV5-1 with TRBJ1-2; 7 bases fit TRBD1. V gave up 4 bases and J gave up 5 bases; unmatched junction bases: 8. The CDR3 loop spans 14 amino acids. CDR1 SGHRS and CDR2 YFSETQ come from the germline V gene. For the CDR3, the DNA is TGCGCCAGCAGCGATAGACAGGGAGAATATGGCTACACCTTC. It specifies CASSDRQGEYGYTF.

The CDR3 region has the DNA TGCGCCAGCAGCTATTCCTTACGGGACAGGGGTAGGACTGAAGCTTTCTTT. Translating it yields CASSYSLRDRGRTEAFF. The chain couples TRBV5-1 to TRBJ1-1, with 10 bases identical to TRBD1. CDR3 size: 17 residues. J gave up 5 bases and V 3 bases, and 13 bases lay outside the gene matches. Germline V CDR1 and CDR2: SGHRS, YFSETQ. The full variable domain, in which reference TRBV5-1 and TRBJ1-1 provide the parts outside the CDR3, is KAGVTQTPRYLIKTRGQQVTLSCSPISGHRSVSWYQQTPGQGLQFLFEYFSETQRNKGNFPGRFSGRQFSNSRSEMNVSTLELGDSALYLCASSYSLRDRGRTEAFFGQGTRLTVV.

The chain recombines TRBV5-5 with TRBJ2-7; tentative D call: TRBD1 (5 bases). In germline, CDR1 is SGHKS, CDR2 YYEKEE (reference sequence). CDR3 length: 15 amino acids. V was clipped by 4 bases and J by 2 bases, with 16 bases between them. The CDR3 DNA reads TGTGCCAGCAGCCTAGACAGTCCCCTTACCTACGAGCAGTACTTC. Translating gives CASSLDSPLTYEQYF.

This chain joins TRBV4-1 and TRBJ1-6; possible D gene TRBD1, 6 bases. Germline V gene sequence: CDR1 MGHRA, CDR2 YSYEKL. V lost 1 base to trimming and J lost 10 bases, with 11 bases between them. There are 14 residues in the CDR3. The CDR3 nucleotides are TGCGCCAGCAGCCAAGGACAGGCCCGGTCACCCCTCCACTTT. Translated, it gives CASSQGQARSPLHF.

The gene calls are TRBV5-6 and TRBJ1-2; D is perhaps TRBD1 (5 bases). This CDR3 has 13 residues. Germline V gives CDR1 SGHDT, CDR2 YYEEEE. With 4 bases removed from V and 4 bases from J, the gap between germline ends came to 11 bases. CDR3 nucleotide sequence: TGTGCCAGCAGCCCGGGGGGTCCCTATGGCTACACCTTC. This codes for CASSPGGPYGYTF.

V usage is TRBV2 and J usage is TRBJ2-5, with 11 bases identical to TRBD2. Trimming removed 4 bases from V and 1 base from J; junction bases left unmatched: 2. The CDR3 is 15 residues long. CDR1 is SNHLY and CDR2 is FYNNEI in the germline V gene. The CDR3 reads CASSASGGIQETQYF. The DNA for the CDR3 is TGTGCCAGCAGTGCTAGCGGGGGGATCCAAGAGACCCAGTACTTC.

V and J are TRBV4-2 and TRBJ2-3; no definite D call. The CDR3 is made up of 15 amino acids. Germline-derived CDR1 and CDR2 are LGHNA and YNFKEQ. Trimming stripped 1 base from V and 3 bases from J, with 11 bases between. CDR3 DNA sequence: TGTGCCAGCAGCCAAGGATATATTGAGACAGATACGCAGTATTTT. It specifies CASSQGYIETDTQYF.

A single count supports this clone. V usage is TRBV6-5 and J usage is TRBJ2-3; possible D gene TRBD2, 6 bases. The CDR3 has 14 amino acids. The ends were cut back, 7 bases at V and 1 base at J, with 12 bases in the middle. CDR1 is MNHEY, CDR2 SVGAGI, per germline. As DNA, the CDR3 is TGTGCCAGCACCTCTGGCGGGGGCACAGATACGCAGTATTTT. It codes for CASTSGGGTDTQYF.

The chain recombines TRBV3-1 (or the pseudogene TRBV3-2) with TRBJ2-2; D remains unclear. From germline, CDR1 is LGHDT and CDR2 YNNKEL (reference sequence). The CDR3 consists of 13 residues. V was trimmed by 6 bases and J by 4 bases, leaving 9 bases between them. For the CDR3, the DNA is TGTGCCAGCAGTGATTCTATCACCGGGGAGCTGTTTTTT. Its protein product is CASSDSITGELFF.

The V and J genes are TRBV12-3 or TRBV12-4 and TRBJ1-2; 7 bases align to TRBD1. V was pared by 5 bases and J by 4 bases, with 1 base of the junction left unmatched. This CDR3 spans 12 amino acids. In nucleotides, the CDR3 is TGTGCCAGCAGTCGACAGGGCTATGGCTACACCTTC. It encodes CASSRQGYGYTF.

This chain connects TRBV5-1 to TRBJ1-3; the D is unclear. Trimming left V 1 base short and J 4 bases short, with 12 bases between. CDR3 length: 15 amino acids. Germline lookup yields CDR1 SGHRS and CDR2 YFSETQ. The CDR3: CASSLIANWGNTIYF. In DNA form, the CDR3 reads TGCGCCAGCAGCTTGATCGCGAACTGGGGAAACACCATATATTTT.

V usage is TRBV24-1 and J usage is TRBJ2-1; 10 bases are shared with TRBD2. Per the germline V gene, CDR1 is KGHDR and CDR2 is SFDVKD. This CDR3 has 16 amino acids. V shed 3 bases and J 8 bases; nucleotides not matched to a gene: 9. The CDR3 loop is CATSDPERGGTYEQFF. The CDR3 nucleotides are TGTGCCACCAGTGATCCGGAGCGGGGGGGCACCTATGAGCAGTTCTTC.

CDR3 loop: CASIRDRGDNEQFF. DNA for the CDR3: TGTGCCAGCATTAGAGACAGGGGGGACAATGAGCAGTTCTTC. V is TRBV6-5 and J is TRBJ2-1, with TRBD1 matching 9 bases. CDR1 is MNHEY, CDR2 SVGAGI, per germline. J was trimmed by 5 bases and V by 7 bases; bases with no gene match: 6. The CDR3 is made up of 14 amino acids.

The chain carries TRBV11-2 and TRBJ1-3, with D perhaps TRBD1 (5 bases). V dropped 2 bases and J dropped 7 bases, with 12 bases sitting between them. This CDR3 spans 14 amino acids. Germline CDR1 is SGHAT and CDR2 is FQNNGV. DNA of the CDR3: TGTGCCAGCAGCTTACAGGGCTTGGGGAACACCATATATTTT. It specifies CASSLQGLGNTIYF.

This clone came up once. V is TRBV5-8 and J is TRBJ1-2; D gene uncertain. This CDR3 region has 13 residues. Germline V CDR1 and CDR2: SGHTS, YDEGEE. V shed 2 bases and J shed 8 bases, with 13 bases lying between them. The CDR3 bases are TGTGCCAGCAGCTTTAATTTAGAGGGCGGCTACACCTTC. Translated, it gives CASSFNLEGGYTF.

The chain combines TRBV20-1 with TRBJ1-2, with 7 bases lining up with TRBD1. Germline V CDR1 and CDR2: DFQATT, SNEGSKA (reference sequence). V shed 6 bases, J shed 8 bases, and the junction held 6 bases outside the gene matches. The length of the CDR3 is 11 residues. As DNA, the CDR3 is TGCAGTGCCATGACAGGGAGCGGCTACACCTTC. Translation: CSAMTGSGYTF.

CDR3 amino acids: CASSAARWEDGYTF. CDR3 coding DNA: TGTGCCAGCAGCGCCGCGAGATGGGAGGATGGCTACACCTTC. This chain links TRBV6-5 with TRBJ1-2; D is ambiguous. CDR1 is MNHEY and CDR2 is SVGAGI in the germline V gene. The length of the CDR3 is 14 residues. Between the trimmed V and J ends, which lost 6 bases and 6 bases, there was a span of 17 bases.